Below, 16 T cell receptor beta chains from the same sample are listed, as sequenced in a study of cytomegalovirus exposure and HLA in healthy donors (TCRdb year 2017). Libraries were constructed by the immunoSEQ multiplex PCR assay. The multiplex PCR relied on a mix of 60 forward primers for TCR Vbeta segments and 13 reverse primers for TCR Jbeta segments. TCRdb took this table from immuneACCESS and kept in-frame rearrangements with V and J called. Such tables lack part of the clones; where checked against another copy, unresolved V genes explain under half of the gap, and the rest is unexplained. Across this sample there are about 40,000 clones, with about 66% seen only once. The ten largest clones represent 15% to 20% of the sample. Sequencing was done on a sample of PBMCs. The receptor source for this set is a man aged 50 or older in good health and CMV-seropositive.

V is TRBV5-1 and J is TRBJ1-1; a possible D gene is TRBD1 (5 bases). Germline loops: CDR1 SGHRS, CDR2 YFSETQ. This CDR3 has 16 amino acids. The ends were cut back, 7 bases at V and 0 bases at J, with 19 bases in the middle. CDR3 sequence: CASGPETRAMNTEAFF. DNA for the CDR3: TGCGCCAGCGGTCCCGAGACCAGGGCGATGAACACTGAAGCTTTCTTT. Full variable domain (remainder filled in from reference TRBV5-1 and TRBJ1-1): KAGVTQTPRYLIKTRGQQVTLSCSPISGHRSVSWYQQTPGQGLQFLFEYFSETQRNKGNFPGRFSGRQFSNSRSEMNVSTLELGDSALYLCASGPETRAMNTEAFFGQGTRLTVV.

The chain recombines TRBV2 with TRBJ1-4, with TRBD1 matching over 11 bases. J was trimmed by 7 bases and V by 6 bases; bases with no gene match: 4. The CDR3 contains 14 residues. Per germline, CDR1 SNHLY and CDR2 FYNNEI. The DNA of the CDR3 is TGTGCCAGCAGGGCCGGGACAGGGGGTGAAAAACTGTTTTTT. This gives the protein CASRAGTGGEKLFF.

The chain recombines TRBV7-9 with TRBJ2-1, with a tentative D call TRBD1 (7 bases). V dropped 4 bases and J dropped 6 bases, with 22 bases sitting between them. Germline lookup yields CDR1 SEHNR and CDR2 FQNEAQ (reference sequence). The CDR3 contains 17 residues. The CDR3 region has the DNA TGTGCCAGCAGCTCACCCTGGGGCAGGGGGGACACCAATGAGCAGTTCTTC. Its protein product is CASSSPWGRGDTNEQFF.

This clone came up a few times. The chain uses TRBV9 and TRBJ2-5; the D gene is possibly TRBD1 (6 bases). In germline, CDR1 is SGDLS, CDR2 YYNGEE. Trimming left V 2 bases short and J 5 bases short, with 16 bases between. This CDR3 has 15 residues. The CDR3 region is CASSVNQGSSETQYF. The CDR3 nucleotides read TGTGCCAGCAGCGTCAATCAGGGGTCAAGCGAGACCCAGTACTTC.

This clone was detected a few times. The chain links TRBV6-6 to TRBJ1-1; D ambiguous. V dropped 0 bases and J dropped 8 bases, with 13 bases sitting between them. This CDR3 has 14 amino acids. CDR1 and CDR2 from the germline V gene are MNHNY and SVGAGI (reference sequence). CDR3 sequence reads: CASSYSKDRGEAFF. The CDR3 DNA is TGTGCCAGCAGTTACTCGAAGGATAGAGGGGAAGCTTTCTTT.

This clone was recorded a few times. The chain uses TRBV6-5 and TRBJ1-1, with 7 bases identical to TRBD1. The CDR3 consists of 14 residues. Trimming took 10 bases from V and 1 from J; bases not matched to a gene: 9. Germline lookup yields CDR1 MNHEY and CDR2 SVGAGI. CDR3 loop: CATGRGQTNTEAFF. The CDR3 DNA reads TGTGCCACCGGGCGGGGACAGACGAACACTGAAGCTTTCTTT.

There are a few counts of this clone. The V gene is TRBV7-2, the J gene TRBJ1-5, with D maybe TRBD1 (6 bases). Germline lookup yields CDR1 SGHTA and CDR2 FQGNSA. The CDR3 has 15 amino acids. Trimming took 1 base from V and 3 from J, leaving 10 bases between them. CDR3 in amino acids: CASSLDRDINQPQHF. CDR3 nucleotides: TGTGCCAGCAGCTTAGACCGGGACATCAATCAGCCCCAGCATTTT.

V gene TRBV28 combines with J gene TRBJ1-6, with D perhaps matching TRBD1 (5 bases). Trimming took 5 bases from V and 10 from J, leaving 21 bases between them. This CDR3 has 16 residues. The germline gives CDR1 MDHEN, CDR2 SYDVKM. The CDR3 spells CASSPHGTPLGSPLHF. The CDR3 coding sequence is TGTGCCAGCAGTCCACACGGGACTCCCCTGGGCTCACCCCTCCACTTT.

The chain combines TRBV5-1 with TRBJ2-1, with TRBD1 matching over 8 bases. Trimming took 0 bases from V and 2 from J; bases not matched to a gene: 1. CDR3 size: 15 residues. The germline gives CDR1 SGHRS, CDR2 YFSETQ. This CDR3 reads CASSLEGQAYNEQFF. The CDR3 region has the DNA TGCGCCAGCAGCTTGGAGGGACAGGCCTACAATGAGCAGTTCTTC.

CDR3 amino acids: CSAAWDKFF. CDR3 nucleotide sequence: TGCAGTGCCGCGTGGGACAAGTTCTTC. V is TRBV20-1 and J is TRBJ2-1; D is possibly TRBD1 (6 bases). CDR1 DFQATT and CDR2 SNEGSKA come from the germline V gene (reference sequence). The CDR3 loop spans 9 amino acids. The V and J ends lost 6 bases and 14 bases respectively, with 11 bases between them.

The V and J genes are TRBV2 and TRBJ2-2; 8 bases are shared with TRBD1. Per germline, CDR1 SNHLY and CDR2 FYNNEI. The CDR3 totals 15 residues. Losses at the gene ends were 6 bases for V and 0 bases for J; bases not matched to a gene: 3. The CDR3 spells CASRQDRANTGELFF. The CDR3 nucleotides are TGTGCCAGCAGGCAGGACAGGGCGAACACCGGGGAGCTGTTTTTT.

V usage is TRBV6-5 and J usage is TRBJ1-1; 7 nucleotides agree with TRBD1. CDR1 is MNHEY and CDR2 is SVGAGI in the germline V gene. Unmatched junction bases numbered 7, after V lost 4 bases and J lost 8 bases. CDR3 length equals 13 residues. The CDR3 coding sequence is TGTGCCAGCAGTTTCGCCCGACAGGGAGAAGCTTTCTTT. It is translated as CASSFARQGEAFF.

This clone has only a few counts. The V gene is TRBV27, the J gene TRBJ1-2; 11 bases agree with TRBD1. V gave up 4 bases and J gave up 2 bases; unmatched junction bases: 3. CDR1 and CDR2 from the germline V gene are MNHEY and SMNVEV (reference sequence). The CDR3 has 15 amino acids. The CDR3 region has the DNA TGTGCCAGCAGTTCCTGGACAGGGGGCAACTATGGCTACACCTTC. This sequence encodes CASSSWTGGNYGYTF.

The chain carries TRBV7-2 and TRBJ2-1, with TRBD1 matching 7 bases. CDR1 is SGHTA, CDR2 FQGNSA, per germline. There are 15 residues in the CDR3. V lost 5 bases and J lost 5; bases outside the gene matches: 9. CDR3 DNA: TGTGCCAGCAGCCCTTATGTAGGGACAGACAATGAGCAGTTCTTC. Encoded protein: CASSPYVGTDNEQFF.

The chain has TRBV6-4 and TRBJ2-1, with 9 bases lining up with TRBD1. Losses at the gene ends were 2 bases for V and 14 bases for J; bases not matched to a gene: 7. Per germline, CDR1 MRHNA and CDR2 SNTAGT. CDR3 length: 13 residues. The CDR3 is CASSDTRQGEKFF. In DNA form, the CDR3 reads TGTGCCAGCAGTGACACCAGACAGGGGGAGAAGTTCTTC.

V usage is TRBV7-2 and J usage is TRBJ1-3; D gene uncertain. In germline, CDR1 is SGHTA, CDR2 FQGNSA. CDR3 size: 14 residues. The V and J ends lost 5 bases and 4 bases respectively, with 12 bases between them. Here the CDR3 reads CASSRDSGGNTIYF. The CDR3 DNA reads as TGTGCCAGCAGCCGTGATTCTGGCGGAAACACCATATATTTT.